The 30 T cell receptor beta chains reported below all come from one sample, sequenced in a study of T-cell reconstitution after alpha-beta-depleted transplantation in children. Unique molecular identifiers were built into the TCRbeta library. TCRdb reanalysed the PCR reads using MiXCR and keeps one entry per CDR3 protein. This table holds approximately 170,000 distinct CDR3 sequences, around 10% found once. Sample: PBMCs, taken before TCRalphabeta/CD19-depleted stem cell transplant. The receptor source for this set is a boy aged 2 to 10 with acute myeloid leukemia, due to receive a stem cell transplant.

This clonotype was observed at least ten times. V and J are TRBV20-1 and TRBJ2-1, with TRBD2 matching over 7 bases. V gave up 3 bases and J gave up 11 bases; unmatched junction bases: 10. The length of the CDR3 is 13 residues. Germline CDR1 reads DFQATT; CDR2 reads SNEGSKA (reference sequence). CDR3 protein: CSASGAPGGKQFF. In nucleotides, the CDR3 is TGCAGTGCTAGCGGGGCCCCCGGGGGGAAGCAGTTCTTC.

The V call is TRBV7-6, the J call TRBJ2-5; D unclear. From germline, CDR1 is SGHVS and CDR2 FNYEAQ. This CDR3 comprises 13 residues. The V gene lost 4 bases and the J gene lost 5 bases, with 11 bases spanning the gap. The chain's CDR3 is CASSSGVVETQYF. In DNA form, the CDR3 reads TGTGCCAGCAGCTCCGGAGTGGTGGAGACCCAGTACTTC.

This clonotype was recorded many times. The chain couples TRBV28 to TRBJ2-1; D tentatively fits TRBD1 or TRBD2 (5 bases each). CDR1 and CDR2 (germline): MDHEN, SYDVKM. This CDR3 contains 15 residues. V shed 7 bases and J shed 2 bases, with 15 bases lying between them. CDR3 in amino acids: CASTWGRGPYNEQFF. DNA of the CDR3: TGTGCCAGCACCTGGGGCCGAGGGCCCTACAATGAGCAGTTCTTC.

This clonotype was detected ten times or more. The V and J genes are TRBV27 and TRBJ2-2; 7 positions agree with TRBD1. CDR1 and CDR2 from the germline V gene are MNHEY and SMNVEV (reference sequence). With 3 bases clipped from V and 2 bases from J, the junction kept 3 bases outside the gene matches. The CDR3 covers 15 residues. The CDR3 coding sequence is TGTGCCAGCAGTTTCACAGGGGACAACACCGGGGAGCTGTTTTTT. Translated, it gives CASSFTGDNTGELFF.

This clonotype appeared many times. The chain has TRBV4-1 and TRBJ1-2; TRBD1 aligns across 9 bases. Germline lookup yields CDR1 MGHRA and CDR2 YSYEKL. The V segment lost 5 bases and the J segment 7 bases; nucleotides outside the gene matches: 14. The CDR3 consists of 16 residues. CDR3 loop: CASSKGQGGLKGGYTF. DNA of the CDR3: TGCGCCAGCAGCAAGGGACAGGGCGGACTTAAGGGTGGCTACACCTTC.

This clonotype has a count of ten or more. The J gene is TRBJ2-7, the V gene TRBV20-1; TRBD1 agrees at 8 bases. The CDR3 contains 12 residues. The germline V gene encodes CDR1 DFQATT and CDR2 SNEGSKA (reference sequence). V gave up 6 bases and J gave up 6 bases; unmatched junction bases: 7. The CDR3 DNA is TGCAGTGCGACCGGACAGGGCCTCGAGCAGTACGTC. It codes for CSATGQGLEQYV.

This clonotype was detected many times. This sequence joins TRBV5-1 and TRBJ2-3; D is unresolved. The CDR3 consists of 12 residues. V was shortened by 2 bases and J by 4 bases, with 5 bases between the two germline ends. Germline values: CDR1 SGHRS, CDR2 YFSETQ. CDR3 sequence (DNA): TGCGCCAGCAGCTTATGGGCAGATACGCAGTATTTT. Its protein is CASSLWADTQYF. Variable domain in full (rest from reference TRBV5-1 and TRBJ2-3): KAGVTQTPRYLIKTRGQQVTLSCSPISGHRSVSWYQQTPGQGLQFLFEYFSETQRNKGNFPGRFSGRQFSNSRSEMNVSTLELGDSALYLCASSLWADTQYFGPGTRLTVL.

This clonotype has a handful of counts. This rearrangement joins TRBV13 to TRBJ1-5; 7 bases align to TRBD1. Looked up from germline, CDR1 is PRHDT and CDR2 is FYEKMQ (reference sequence). The ends lost 5 bases at V and 2 bases at J; junction bases unmatched: 12. The CDR3 is 17 amino acids. The CDR3 DNA is TGTGCCAGCAGCCCGACAGGGATGAAGGTGGGCAATCAGCCCCAGCATTTT. Its translation is CASSPTGMKVGNQPQHF.

This sequence joins TRBV30 and TRBJ1-5, with 7 bases that match TRBD1. V lost 2 bases and J lost 4; bases outside the gene matches: 11. The CDR3 is 16 amino acids. Germline assignment: CDR1 GTSNPN and CDR2 SVGIG (reference sequence). The CDR3 here is CAWSTTGTDANQPQHF. For the CDR3, the DNA is TGTGCCTGGAGTACCACTGGGACAGACGCGAATCAGCCCCAGCATTTT.

In this sample, this clonotype turned up many times. The V gene is TRBV5-1, the J gene TRBJ2-7; a weak D match, TRBD2 (5 bases). The V gene lost 1 base and the J gene lost 6 bases, with 17 bases spanning the gap. The CDR3 extends over 15 amino acids. Germline lookup yields CDR1 SGHRS and CDR2 YFSETQ. CDR3 nucleotides: TGCGCCAGCAGCTTGATCCCCGGGAATGAACGCGAGCAGTACTTC. This sequence encodes CASSLIPGNEREQYF.

This clonotype was recorded at least ten times. The J gene is TRBJ2-2, the V gene TRBV12-3 or TRBV12-4; TRBD1 or TRBD2 may be the D gene (5 bases each). V lost 3 bases and J 5 bases, leaving 13 bases between the germline ends. The CDR3 totals 15 residues. CDR3 loop: CASSFTFEGTGELFF. The DNA of the CDR3 is TGTGCCAGCAGTTTTACGTTTGAGGGGACCGGGGAGCTGTTTTTT.

This clonotype was recorded at least ten times. CDR3 loop: CASSKMSGSPGELFF. CDR3 coding DNA: TGCGCCAGCAGTAAAATGAGCGGGAGTCCAGGGGAGCTGTTTTTT. This rearrangement joins TRBV5-1 to TRBJ2-2; TRBD2 matches 8 bases. V dropped 5 bases and J dropped 8; count of bases not matched to a gene: 11. The CDR3 has 15 residues. Per germline, CDR1 SGHRS and CDR2 YFSETQ.

This clonotype was observed many times. V and J are TRBV25-1 and TRBJ1-2; tentative D call: TRBD1 (6 bases). Trimming shortened V by 6 bases and J by 8 bases, and 13 bases separated the two germline ends. Per the germline V gene, CDR1 is MGHDK and CDR2 is SYGVNS. The CDR3 is 12 amino acids. The CDR3 DNA sequence: TGTGCCAGCAGGCAACAGGGACGAGGCTACACCTTC. Translated, it gives CASRQQGRGYTF.

This chain connects TRBV6-1 to TRBJ2-7, with 14 bases matching TRBD2. Germline loops: CDR1 MNHNS, CDR2 SASEGT. The CDR3 extends over 16 amino acids. Losses at the gene ends were 5 bases for V and 7 bases for J; bases not matched to a gene: 10. CDR3 in DNA: TGTGCCAGCAGTATGAAGCCGGGACTAGCGGGAGTGGAGCAGTACTTC. It encodes CASSMKPGLAGVEQYF.

This clonotype has ten or more counts. The CDR3 nucleotides are TGCAGTGCTCCAAGGGACACTGAAGCTTTCTTT. This codes for CSAPRDTEAFF. V is TRBV20-1 and J is TRBJ1-1, with D unresolved. This CDR3 has 11 amino acids. Germline lookup yields CDR1 DFQATT and CDR2 SNEGSKA (reference sequence). Trimming left V 5 bases short and J 3 bases short, with 7 bases between.

There are many counts of this clonotype. The rearrangement links TRBV28 to TRBJ2-6; D possibly corresponds to TRBD2 (6 bases). This CDR3 is built from 15 residues. Trimming shortened V by 6 bases and J by 6 bases, and 15 bases separated the two germline ends. Germline V gene sequence: CDR1 MDHEN, CDR2 SYDVKM. This chain's CDR3 is CASRGGGQEANVLTF. The CDR3, as DNA: TGTGCCAGCAGGGGGGGTGGCCAGGAGGCCAACGTCCTGACTTTC.

Ten or more counts support this clonotype. The J gene is TRBJ1-5, the V gene TRBV28, with TRBD1 matching over 9 bases. V trimming: 3 bases; J trimming: 6 bases; junction bases outside the gene matches: 12. Germline CDR1 MDHEN, CDR2 SYDVKM. This CDR3 is 17 amino acids long. CDR3 loop: CASSFTGTGRFSQPQHF. The CDR3 region has the DNA TGTGCCAGCAGTTTTACCGGGACAGGGCGGTTTAGTCAGCCCCAGCATTTT.

In this sample, this clonotype turned up many times. This chain links TRBV7-2 with TRBJ1-4; the D gene is possibly TRBD1 (6 bases). CDR3 length: 15 residues. The V gene's germline CDR1 is SGHTA and CDR2 FQGNSA. The ends were cut back, 4 bases at V and 6 bases at J, with 15 bases in the middle. Written as DNA, the CDR3 is TGTGCCAGCAGCTCCCGGCAGGGGTCGTATGAAAAACTGTTTTTT. Its translation: CASSSRQGSYEKLFF.

The chain recombines TRBV11-1 with TRBJ2-5; 11 nucleotides match TRBD2. Losses at the gene ends were 5 bases for V and 2 bases for J; bases not matched to a gene: 16. The CDR3 consists of 19 residues. The V gene's germline CDR1 is SGHAT and CDR2 FQDESV (reference sequence). CDR3 loop: CASSAQLAGGLSAQETQYF. The CDR3 DNA is TGTGCCAGCAGCGCCCAGCTAGCGGGGGGCCTCTCGGCACAAGAGACCCAGTACTTC.

The V gene is TRBV14, the J gene TRBJ2-1; D is possibly TRBD2 (5 bases). CDR3 length: 18 residues. From germline, CDR1 is SGHDN and CDR2 FVKESK. V lost 4 bases and J 4 bases, leaving 23 bases between the germline ends. This CDR3 is CASSLGMIRTSNYNEQFF. In DNA, the CDR3 is TGTGCCAGCAGCCTTGGCATGATACGGACTTCCAATTACAATGAGCAGTTCTTC. Together with reference TRBV14 and TRBJ2-1, the CDR3 gives the full variable domain: EAGVTQFPSHSVIEKGQTVTLRCDPISGHDNLYWYRRVMGKEIKFLLHFVKESKQDESGMPNNRFLAERTGGTYSTLKVQPAELEDSGVYFCASSLGMIRTSNYNEQFFGPGTRLTVL.

This clonotype was detected ten times or more. This rearrangement joins TRBV20-1 to TRBJ2-2; D is possibly TRBD1 (6 bases). This CDR3 is 17 amino acids long. The V and J ends lost 2 bases and 3 bases respectively, with 19 bases between them. In germline, CDR1 is DFQATT, CDR2 SNEGSKA (reference sequence). CDR3 region: CSARSRDMGAYTGELFF. CDR3 nucleotides: TGCAGTGCTAGATCCCGGGACATGGGAGCTTACACCGGGGAGCTGTTTTTT.

This clonotype was seen repeatedly, ten times or more. The CDR3 nucleotides are TGCAGCGTTGATGACGGACAGGGCGGGTCCCACAATGAGCAGTTCTTC. Translation: CSVDDGQGGSHNEQFF. The rearrangement joins TRBV29-1 to TRBJ2-1; 8 bases are shared with TRBD1. In germline, CDR1 is SQVTM, CDR2 ANQGSEA. J lost 5 bases, V lost 3 bases, and 12 bases had no gene match. The CDR3 totals 16 residues.

The chain recombines TRBV25-1 with TRBJ1-2; 7 positions match TRBD1. The V gene end was trimmed by 3 bases and the J gene end by 4 bases; junction bases not matched to a gene: 8. This CDR3 spans 15 amino acids. The germline V gene encodes CDR1 MGHDK and CDR2 SYGVNS. The DNA for the CDR3 is TGTGCCAGCAGTGACTCTTGGGGACAGCTCTATGGCTACACCTTC. Its protein product is CASSDSWGQLYGYTF.

The rearrangement uses TRBV18 and TRBJ1-2; D call uncertain. CDR3 size: 14 residues. V was clipped by 6 bases and J by 3 bases, with 14 bases between them. Germline values: CDR1 KGHSH, CDR2 LQKENI. As DNA, the CDR3 is TGTGCCAGCTCGATACAGTCTTCCGACTATGGCTACACCTTC. Its translation is CASSIQSSDYGYTF. The full variable domain, its missing parts supplied by reference TRBV18 and TRBJ1-2, is NAGVMQNPRHLVRRRGQEARLRCSPMKGHSHVYWYRQLPEEGLKFMVYLQKENIIDESGMPKERFSAEFPKEGPSILRIQQVVRGDSAAYFCASSIQSSDYGYTFGSGTRLTVV.

This clonotype was seen many times. The gene calls are TRBV20-1 and TRBJ2-2, with a possible D match to TRBD1 (5 bases). The V end lost 7 bases, the J end lost 6 bases, and 12 bases lay between the germline ends. CDR3 size: 12 residues. Germline V gives CDR1 DFQATT, CDR2 SNEGSKA (reference sequence). The CDR3 nucleotides are TGCAGTGTTAGGGGTCCTGCCGGGGAGCTGTTTTTT. Residues: CSVRGPAGELFF.

This clonotype was detected many times. The rearrangement joins TRBV7-2 to TRBJ2-3; TRBD2 aligns across 8 bases. The CDR3 contains 14 residues. CDR1 is SGHTA, CDR2 FQGNSA, per germline. V dropped 8 bases and J dropped 1; count of bases not matched to a gene: 5. CDR3: CASPDSGGTDTQYF. CDR3 coding DNA: TGTGCCAGCCCAGATAGCGGGGGCACAGATACGCAGTATTTT.

CDR3 sequence (DNA): TGTGCCAGCGGACCTCAGGGTAAGCGCGGCTACACCTTC. It is translated as CASGPQGKRGYTF. The chain employs TRBV25-1 and TRBJ1-2, with TRBD1 as a possible D gene (5 bases). The germline V and J ends were trimmed by 8 bases and 8 bases, with 18 bases remaining between them. CDR3 length: 13 residues. CDR1 and CDR2 from the germline V gene are MGHDK and SYGVNS.

This clonotype has at least ten counts. J is TRBJ1-2 and V is TRBV5-1; TRBD1 agrees at 11 bases. The CDR3 spans 13 residues. Germline V gives CDR1 SGHRS, CDR2 YFSETQ. The ends lost 4 bases at V and 8 bases at J; junction bases unmatched: 4. CDR3 amino acids: CASSGGQGDGYTF. For the CDR3, the DNA is TGCGCCAGCAGCGGGGGACAGGGGGACGGCTACACCTTC.

This clonotype was recorded many times. The chain recombines TRBV5-6 with TRBJ2-1; D gene ambiguous. Germline V gene lookup returns CDR1 SGHDT and CDR2 YYEEEE. V gave up 7 bases and J gave up 6 bases, with 11 bases separating them. This CDR3 comprises 12 residues. The CDR3 here is CASSDPFNEQFF. The DNA of the CDR3 is TGTGCCAGCTCTGACCCTTTCAATGAGCAGTTCTTC.

Many counts were recorded for this clonotype. This sequence joins TRBV4-1 and TRBJ1-6; tentatively, D is TRBD1 (6 bases). Germline lookup yields CDR1 MGHRA and CDR2 YSYEKL. This CDR3 has 15 amino acids. The V and J ends lost 3 bases and 8 bases respectively, with 14 bases between them. The CDR3 reads CASSQATGRDSPLHF. The CDR3 nucleotides are TGCGCCAGCAGCCAGGCCACAGGGAGGGATTCACCCCTCCACTTT.